A single sample is the source of the 2 T cell receptor beta chains below, sequenced in a study of regulatory and conventional T cells in RAG deficiency. TCRdb keeps only in-frame clones here, not all; method: immunoSEQ multiplex PCR. The sample lists tens of thousands of clones; around 96% were seen once. Conventional CD4+ T cells were sorted from blood as CD25-low CD127-high cells. The data were also submitted as part of a second study, on regulatory T cells. That source adds: Amplification used 52 TRBV primers and 13 TRBJ primers.

The material sequenced was CD25- CD4+ T cells sorted from blood. The receptors were gathered from a human donor in good health.

This rearrangement joins TRBV28 to TRBJ1-2; D not certain. CDR1 MDHEN and CDR2 SYDVKM come from the germline V gene. Between the trimmed V and J ends, which lost 7 bases and 4 bases, there was a span of 13 bases. The CDR3 loop spans 13 amino acids. Here the CDR3 DNA reads TGTGCCAGCACCGTCGGGGTGGTCTATGGCTACACCTTC. Amino acid sequence: CASTVGVVYGYTF.

In its sample, this clone was seen a few times. CDR3 sequence: CASSTNRGNLYEQYF. The CDR3 DNA reads TGTGCCAGCAGCACTAACAGGGGGAATTTGTACGAGCAGTACTTC. The gene calls are TRBV21-1 and TRBJ2-7; the table assigns TRBD1, which was not confirmed against the DNA. TRBV21-1 is flagged as a pseudogene. This CDR3 has 15 amino acids.